This entry features one T cell receptor beta chain sequence. TCRdb redid the calling of the RACE reads with MiXCR, one entry per CDR3 protein. The sample records more than 65,000 distinct CDR3 sequences, about 32% being singletons. The sample originates from a study of human T cells and chemical hapten exposure. Specified time point: patch test 1, 2 weeks after DPC sensitization. Treatment given: therapeutic diphenylcyclopropenone sensitization with weekly scalp DPC. The germline V and J ends were trimmed by 2 bases and 3 bases, with 9 bases remaining between them. The length of the CDR3 is 14 residues. In germline, CDR1 is SGHTA, CDR2 FQGNSA.

Source: whole blood, taken in connection with sensitization to the hapten diphenylcyclopropenone (DPC). The source is a man aged 40-49 years with alopecia areata. Some clones in this sample may be carry-over from other donors' samples. This chain uses TRBV7-2 with TRBJ2-3, with D possibly being TRBD1 (5 bases). The CDR3 is CASSLIGATDTQYF. The CDR3 nucleotides are TGTGCCAGCAGCTTAATTGGGGCAACAGATACGCAGTATTTT.